These 15 T cell receptor beta chains were sequenced from one sample in a study of OX40 agonist ivuxolimab in advanced cancers. TCRdb keeps only in-frame clones here, not all; method: immunoSEQ multiplex PCR. The data hold tens of thousands of clones, with approximately 80% observed a single time. Source: CD4+ or CD8+ T cells sorted from blood, taken in a trial of the OX40 agonist ivuxolimab. The receptors stem from an adult with an advanced solid tumor such as melanoma, head and neck, liver or kidney cancer.

The CDR3 reads CASSETALSYEQYF. Written as DNA, the CDR3 is TGCGCCAGCAGTGAGACAGCTCTCTCCTACGAGCAGTACTTC. The V call is TRBV10-1, the J call TRBJ2-7; D gene unclear. Germline V gene lookup returns CDR1 WNHNN and CDR2 SYGVQD (reference sequence). The length of the CDR3 is 14 residues. The V end was cut by 2 bases, the J end by 0 bases, with 8 bases between.

V and J are TRBV9 and TRBJ1-3, with TRBD1 matching 8 bases. The CDR3 is 16 residues long. The germline gives CDR1 SGDLS, CDR2 YYNGEE. The junction had 14 bases not matched to a gene; V was cut back by 4 bases and J by 8 bases. The CDR3: CASSRATGGTGDTIYF. In nucleotides, the CDR3 is TGTGCCAGCAGCCGAGCTACAGGGGGTACGGGTGACACCATATATTTT.

J is TRBJ1-4 and V is TRBV7-2; 7 bases line up with TRBD1. Trimming at V came to 4 bases and at J to 0 bases, leaving 11 bases not matched to a gene. The CDR3 totals 18 residues. In germline, CDR1 is SGHTA, CDR2 FQGNSA. CDR3 residues: CASSYTLFTGATNEKLFF. CDR3 DNA sequence: TGTGCCAGCAGCTATACCCTATTTACAGGGGCAACTAATGAAAAACTGTTTTTT.

The J gene is TRBJ2-7, the V gene TRBV7-2, with 8 bases matching TRBD2. V gave up 6 bases and J gave up 3 bases; unmatched junction bases: 13. The CDR3 runs to 16 residues. The germline CDR1 and CDR2 sequences are SGHTA and FQGNSA. The CDR3 nucleotides read TGTGCCAGCAGTTCTAGCGGGTTAGCTAGGGGCTACGAGCAGTACTTC. This encodes CASSSSGLARGYEQYF. Based on the CDR3 plus reference TRBV7-2 and TRBJ2-7, the full variable domain is GAGVSQSPSNKVTEKGKDVELRCDPISGHTALYWYRQSLGQGLEFLIYFQGNSAPDKSGLPSDRFSAERTGGSVSTLTIQRTQQEDSAVYLCASSSSGLARGYEQYFGPGTRLTVT.

The chain employs TRBV28 and TRBJ1-5; D may be TRBD1 (6 bases). With 1 base removed from V and 0 bases from J, the gap between germline ends came to 13 bases. CDR1 and CDR2 from the germline V gene are MDHEN and SYDVKM. CDR3 length equals 17 residues. The CDR3 coding sequence is TGTGCCAGCAGTTTATCCCAGGGGACGTATAGCAATCAGCCCCAGCATTTT. This translates into CASSLSQGTYSNQPQHF. Looking up the rest from reference TRBV28 and TRBJ1-5 gives the full variable domain: DVKVTQSSRYLVKRTGEKVFLECVQDMDHENMFWYRQDPGLGLRLIYFSYDVKMKEKGDIPEGYSVSREKKERFSLILESASTNQTSMYLCASSLSQGTYSNQPQHFGDGTRLSIL.

The rearrangement joins TRBV14 to TRBJ2-1; a possible D gene is TRBD2 (5 bases). This CDR3 is built from 13 residues. V was shortened by 0 bases and J by 8 bases, with 8 bases between the two germline ends. The germline CDR1 and CDR2 sequences are SGHDN and FVKESK. The CDR3 loop reads CASSQDLRDEQFF. DNA of the CDR3: TGTGCCAGCAGCCAAGATTTGCGGGATGAGCAGTTCTTC.

The chain couples TRBV28 to TRBJ2-1; 9 bases are a match to TRBD2. J was trimmed by 4 bases and V by 3 bases; bases with no gene match: 1. The length of the CDR3 is 14 residues. CDR1 is MDHEN, CDR2 SYDVKM, per germline. In DNA, the CDR3 is TGTGCCAGCAGTTTGCGGGAGGGGTACAATGAGCAGTTCTTC. It is translated as CASSLREGYNEQFF.

This clone was seen a single time. The genes are TRBV10-1 and TRBJ2-5; TRBD2 is a possible D gene (5 bases). Germline CDR1 is WNHNN and CDR2 is SYGVQD (reference sequence). V dropped 4 bases and J dropped 5 bases, with 14 bases sitting between them. The CDR3 spans 14 residues. The CDR3 DNA reads as TGCGCCAGCAGTGTCGAGGGAGTTGAGGAGACCCAGTACTTC. Translating gives CASSVEGVEETQYF.

This clone was counted once. The rearrangement uses TRBV4-1 and TRBJ2-1, with 9 bases aligning to TRBD2. CDR3 length: 17 amino acids. Trimming cost V 0 bases and J 6 bases; bases outside gene matches: 9. Germline CDR1 reads MGHRA; CDR2 reads YSYEKL. DNA for the CDR3: TGCGCCAGCAGCCAAGATGAATGGGGTAGCGGGAGCAATGAGCAGTTCTTC. Translated, it gives CASSQDEWGSGSNEQFF.

V gene TRBV6-1 combines with J gene TRBJ1-3; D not certain. Germline V lookup: CDR1 MNHNS, CDR2 SASEGT. This CDR3 is built from 11 residues. V dropped 7 bases and J dropped 8 bases, with 9 bases sitting between them. CDR3 sequence (DNA): TGTGCCAGCATGGGAAGTCACACCATATATTTT. The encoded protein is CASMGSHTIYF.

The rearrangement joins TRBV5-5 to TRBJ1-4, with D unclear. CDR3 size: 15 residues. The germline V and J ends were trimmed by 1 base and 0 bases, with 7 bases remaining between them. Germline V gene sequence: CDR1 SGHKS, CDR2 YYEKEE (reference sequence). CDR3 protein: CASSLIGATNEKLFF. The CDR3 DNA follows: TGTGCCAGCAGCTTGATAGGTGCAACTAATGAAAAACTGTTTTTT.

The chain combines TRBV5-6 with TRBJ2-7; D is perhaps TRBD1 (7 bases). Germline lookup yields CDR1 SGHDT and CDR2 YYEEEE. V lost 6 bases, J lost 3 bases, and 13 bases lay in between. CDR3 length equals 13 residues. CDR3 region: CASNQGGYYEQYF. In DNA form, the CDR3 reads TGTGCCAGCAACCAGGGGGGATACTACGAGCAGTACTTC.

The chain links TRBV7-2 to TRBJ2-2; 11 bases agree with TRBD2. Germline lookup yields CDR1 SGHTA and CDR2 FQGNSA. CDR3 length equals 17 residues. Trimming cost V 5 bases and J 4 bases; bases outside gene matches: 9. CDR3 amino acids: CASSPREGLAATGELFF. The CDR3 bases are TGTGCCAGCAGCCCGAGGGAGGGACTAGCGGCCACCGGGGAGCTGTTTTTT.

The chain links TRBV6-5 to TRBJ1-5; D not resolved. Trimming removed 8 bases from V and 0 bases from J, with 11 bases in between. The CDR3 loop spans 14 amino acids. CDR1 and CDR2 (germline): MNHEY, SVGAGI. The CDR3 DNA reads as TGTGCCAGCGGGCCGAGATATAGCAATCAGCCCCAGCATTTT. Encoded protein: CASGPRYSNQPQHF.

This rearrangement joins TRBV12-5 to TRBJ2-3, with D uncertain. CDR1 is LGHNT, CDR2 FRNRAP, per germline. The CDR3 has 13 amino acids. Trimming took 4 bases from V and 2 from J, leaving 7 bases between them. The CDR3 bases are TGTGCTAGTGGTTCGCCTTACACAGATACGCAGTATTTT. Translated, it gives CASGSPYTDTQYF. Full variable domain (remainder filled in from reference TRBV12-5 and TRBJ2-3): DARVTQTPRHKVTEMGQEVTMRCQPILGHNTVFWYRQTMMQGLELLAYFRNRAPLDDSGMPKDRFSAEMPDATLATLKIQPSEPRDSAVYFCASGSPYTDTQYFGPGTRLTVL.